Listed here are 27 T cell receptor beta chains from one sample, sequenced in a study of identical twins. TCRdb used MiXCR to reprocess the 5' RACE reads, holding one entry per CDR3 protein. The sample lists around 200,000 distinct CDR3 sequences, around 10% seen once, with around 5.1% in the top ten. Sequencing was done on a sample of memory (CD45RO+) T cells sorted from blood. Receptor source: a woman under 30 in good health.

This clonotype was seen many times. The CDR3 loop is CSVALAGGQEQFF. The CDR3 DNA is TGCAGCGTTGCCCTAGCGGGGGGCCAAGAGCAGTTCTTC. The chain links TRBV29-1 to TRBJ2-1, with 11 bases fitting TRBD2. Germline values: CDR1 SQVTM, CDR2 ANQGSEA. Germline trimming cut 4 bases from V and 10 bases from J; bases unmatched to any gene: 6. The CDR3 consists of 13 residues.

This clonotype was detected once. The chain employs TRBV12-3 or TRBV12-4 and TRBJ2-7; the D is unclear. The CDR3 contains 12 residues. V was clipped by 6 bases and J by 1 base, with 7 bases between them. The CDR3 spells CASRSRSYEQYF. The CDR3 region has the DNA TGTGCCAGCAGGAGCAGATCCTACGAGCAGTACTTC.

The chain combines TRBV27 with TRBJ1-5, with TRBD1 matching over 8 bases. Germline-derived CDR1 and CDR2 are MNHEY and SMNVEV (reference sequence). This CDR3 has 15 amino acids. V gave up 8 bases and J gave up 7 bases; unmatched junction bases: 13. CDR3 DNA sequence: TGTGCCAGCGCACTCCGACCCGGGACAGGCCAGCCCCAGCATTTT. Translating it yields CASALRPGTGQPQHF.

At least ten counts were recorded for this clonotype. A junction end diverges from the germline sequence, so it may reflect a read error. This sequence joins TRBV12-3 or TRBV12-4 and TRBJ1-5; 10 nucleotides agree with TRBD1. The CDR3 runs to 13 residues. The CDR3 sequence is CASSLATGGPYYF. As DNA, the CDR3 is TGTGCCAGCAGTTTAGCGACAGGGGGCCCGTATTATTTT.

This clonotype was seen more than once but under ten times. The chain joins TRBV11-1 to TRBJ2-6; D remains ambiguous. The V end lost 1 base, the J end lost 0 bases, and 13 bases lay between the germline ends. The germline V gene encodes CDR1 SGHAT and CDR2 FQDESV (reference sequence). This CDR3 is built from 18 residues. This CDR3 is CASSLGDFRSSGANVLTF. The CDR3 DNA follows: TGTGCCAGCAGCTTAGGAGACTTCCGGAGCTCTGGGGCCAACGTCCTGACTTTC.

This clonotype was found many times. The chain is built from TRBV9 and TRBJ2-6; tentatively, D is TRBD1 (5 bases). The length of the CDR3 is 15 residues. V was clipped by 4 bases and J by 0 bases, with 8 bases between them. Germline V CDR1 and CDR2: SGDLS, YYNGEE. The DNA for the CDR3 is TGTGCCAGCAGCTTGGACATCTCTGGGGCCAACGTCCTGACTTTC. This sequence encodes CASSLDISGANVLTF.

The chain combines TRBV18 with TRBJ1-5; D gene uncertain. The CDR3 covers 16 residues. Germline CDR1 is KGHSH and CDR2 is LQKENI. The V end lost 5 bases, the J end lost 1 base, and 15 bases lay between the germline ends. The CDR3 region is CASSGSSGLSNQPQHF. Written as DNA, the CDR3 is TGTGCCAGCTCAGGATCGTCGGGGTTAAGCAATCAGCCCCAGCATTTT.

The chain recombines TRBV2 with TRBJ2-2; 12 nucleotides line up with TRBD2. Trimming removed 6 bases from V and 6 bases from J; junction bases left unmatched: 5. This CDR3 has 15 residues. The germline CDR1 and CDR2 sequences are SNHLY and FYNNEI. For the CDR3, the DNA is TGTGCCAGCAGCGTCCTAGCGGGAGGGCCCGGGGAGCTGTTTTTT. It yields the protein CASSVLAGGPGELFF.

The sample holds a few counts of this clonotype. The chain couples TRBV27 to TRBJ2-7; TRBD1 might be the D (6 bases). CDR1 and CDR2 from the germline V gene are MNHEY and SMNVEV (reference sequence). V was shortened by 5 bases and J by 4 bases, with 15 bases between the two germline ends. The CDR3 consists of 14 residues. CDR3 nucleotides: TGTGCCAGCAGTCCCCAACAGGGAATTTACGAGCAGTACTTC. It is translated as CASSPQQGIYEQYF.

There are a few counts of this clonotype. This chain uses TRBV3-1 with TRBJ1-5; D remains ambiguous. Trimming shortened V by 3 bases and J by 0 bases, and 9 bases separated the two germline ends. The CDR3 totals 15 residues. Germline-derived CDR1 and CDR2 are LGHDT and YNNKEL (reference sequence). CDR3 in amino acids: CASSQMANSNQPQHF. As DNA, the CDR3 is TGTGCCAGCAGCCAGATGGCGAATAGCAATCAGCCCCAGCATTTT.

The V and J genes are TRBV7-9 and TRBJ2-7, with TRBD1 matching 9 bases. V gave up 5 bases and J gave up 4 bases; unmatched junction bases: 6. Germline-derived CDR1 and CDR2 are SEHNR and FQNEAQ (reference sequence). CDR3 size: 14 residues. The CDR3 bases are TGTGCCAGCAGCCCGACAGGGGGGGGGTACGAGCAGTACTTC. Protein sequence: CASSPTGGGYEQYF.

This clonotype was counted a few times. The V call is TRBV6-5, the J call TRBJ2-1, with unresolved D. The CDR3 contains 13 residues. Germline lookup yields CDR1 MNHEY and CDR2 SVGAGI. V lost 2 bases, J lost 12 bases, and 14 bases lay in between. The chain's CDR3 is CASSYRRSLGQFF. As DNA, the CDR3 is TGTGCCAGCAGTTACCGCAGATCTTTGGGGCAGTTCTTC.

This clonotype has a count of ten or more. The chain employs TRBV5-4 and TRBJ2-3, with TRBD1 identical over 8 bases. Germline assignment: CDR1 SGHNT and CDR2 YYREEE (reference sequence). There are 15 residues in the CDR3. With V trimmed by 0 bases and J by 2 bases, 2 bases remained unmatched. CDR3 nucleotides: TGTGCCAGCAGCTTGGGACAGGGGCACACAGATACGCAGTATTTT. Translating it yields CASSLGQGHTDTQYF.

This clonotype was seen ten or more times. The chain employs TRBV18 and TRBJ2-5; unclear D gene. This CDR3 spans 14 amino acids. Looked up from germline, CDR1 is KGHSH and CDR2 is LQKENI. The ends were cut back, 4 bases at V and 5 bases at J, with 14 bases in the middle. For the CDR3, the DNA is TGTGCCAGCTCACGGCAGAATGCGGAGGAGACCCAGTACTTC. The encoded protein is CASSRQNAEETQYF.

The rearrangement links TRBV7-2 to TRBJ2-7, with D perhaps assigned TRBD1 or TRBD2 (5 bases each). CDR3 length equals 14 residues. Trimming left V 3 bases short and J 7 bases short, with 16 bases between. From germline, CDR1 is SGHTA and CDR2 FQGNSA. CDR3 residues: CASSFVWGTAEQYF. In DNA form, the CDR3 reads TGTGCCAGCAGCTTTGTATGGGGGACCGCGGAGCAGTACTTC.

The chain couples TRBV7-2 to TRBJ2-1; D remains unclear. Germline V lookup: CDR1 SGHTA, CDR2 FQGNSA. The CDR3 loop spans 13 amino acids. With 5 bases removed from V and 7 bases from J, the gap between germline ends came to 12 bases. CDR3: CASSRDTLNEQFF. In nucleotides, the CDR3 is TGTGCCAGCAGCAGAGACACCTTGAATGAGCAGTTCTTC.

Ten or more counts support this clonotype. The CDR3 spells CASSFLGQGAIDTQYF. The CDR3 DNA reads TGTGCCAGCAGTTTTCTAGGACAGGGGGCTATAGATACGCAGTATTTT. V is TRBV7-2 and J is TRBJ2-3; 11 bases are a match to TRBD1. Germline lookup yields CDR1 SGHTA and CDR2 FQGNSA. V shed 6 bases, J shed 5 bases, and the junction held 10 bases outside the gene matches. The CDR3 runs 16 residues.

The V and J genes are TRBV11-3 and TRBJ2-2; 10 bases align to TRBD2. Germline-derived CDR1 and CDR2 are SGHNT and YENEEA. The length of the CDR3 is 17 residues. V lost 3 bases to trimming and J lost 5 bases; unmatched junction nucleotides: 9. CDR3 sequence reads: CASSFAQLAGDTGELFF. For the CDR3, the DNA is TGTGCCAGCAGCTTCGCCCAGCTAGCGGGGGATACCGGGGAGCTGTTTTTT.

This clonotype was seen many times. This sequence joins TRBV5-4 and TRBJ2-1, with TRBD2 matching 9 bases. J gave up 2 bases and V 1 base, and 7 bases lay outside the gene matches. CDR1 is SGHNT and CDR2 is YYREEE in the germline V gene (reference sequence). This CDR3 has 17 residues. This CDR3 reads CASSLRVAGGPYNEQFF. The CDR3 nucleotides are TGTGCCAGCAGCTTGCGCGTGGCGGGAGGGCCCTACAATGAGCAGTTCTTC.

V and J are TRBV5-1 and TRBJ2-3, with no clear D. Germline V gives CDR1 SGHRS, CDR2 YFSETQ. The CDR3 spans 16 residues. Trimming pared 1 base from V and 0 bases from J, leaving 12 bases between. The CDR3 spells CASSLLPTESTDTQYF. Written as DNA, the CDR3 is TGCGCCAGCAGCTTGTTGCCAACGGAGAGCACAGATACGCAGTATTTT.

This clonotype has more than one count but fewer than ten. The chain recombines TRBV5-1 with TRBJ1-1; D not resolved. This CDR3 is 15 amino acids long. Per the germline V gene, CDR1 is SGHRS and CDR2 is YFSETQ. V was cut by 2 bases and J by 4 bases, with 15 bases left in between. In DNA, the CDR3 is TGCGCCAGCAGCTTCAAAATCGGGTCGGGCACTGAAGCTTTCTTT. Protein product: CASSFKIGSGTEAFF.

This clonotype was seen a few times. The genes are TRBV2 and TRBJ2-1; 14 positions match TRBD2. Per germline, CDR1 SNHLY and CDR2 FYNNEI. This CDR3 region has 16 residues. The junction had 11 bases not matched to a gene; V was cut back by 6 bases and J by 10 bases. Here the CDR3 reads CASREGLAGVRREQFF. In nucleotides, the CDR3 is TGTGCCAGCAGGGAGGGACTAGCGGGAGTTCGACGCGAGCAGTTCTTC.

The chain has TRBV9 and TRBJ1-2, with D possibly matching TRBD1 (5 bases). The germline CDR1 and CDR2 sequences are SGDLS and YYNGEE. V was cut by 2 bases and J by 4 bases, with 9 bases left in between. The CDR3 consists of 13 residues. CDR3 DNA: TGTGCCAGCAGCGTGCAGGGAGGCTATGGCTACACCTTC. The encoded protein is CASSVQGGYGYTF.

This chain connects TRBV6-1 to TRBJ2-7, with D perhaps assigned TRBD1 or TRBD2 (5 bases each). The V gene lost 8 bases and the J gene lost 4 bases, with 18 bases spanning the gap. The CDR3 spans 14 residues. Germline values: CDR1 MNHNS, CDR2 SASEGT. The CDR3 DNA sequence: TGTGCCAGCGAGAGGGGACGGAGGATGTACGAGCAGTACTTC. Protein sequence: CASERGRRMYEQYF.

This chain uses TRBV4-2 with TRBJ1-6; D possibly corresponds to TRBD1 (5 bases). The CDR3 consists of 14 residues. Trimming left V 4 bases short and J 6 bases short, with 10 bases between. From germline, CDR1 is LGHNA and CDR2 YNFKEQ. CDR3 loop: CASSLQDGNSPLHF. In DNA form, the CDR3 reads TGTGCCAGCAGCCTACAGGACGGTAATTCACCCCTCCACTTT.

The chain uses TRBV5-4 and TRBJ2-5, with 8 bases fitting TRBD2. Germline V lookup: CDR1 SGHNT, CDR2 YYREEE (reference sequence). V was clipped by 3 bases and J by 3 bases; unmatched bases: 4. There are 14 residues in the CDR3. The CDR3 protein is CASSSHSGKETQYF. The CDR3 nucleotides are TGTGCCAGCAGCTCACATAGCGGGAAAGAGACCCAGTACTTC. Drawing the rest from reference TRBV5-4 and TRBJ2-5, the complete variable domain is ETGVTQSPTHLIKTRGQQVTLRCSSQSGHNTVSWYQQALGQGPQFIFQYYREEENGRGNFPPRFSGLQFPNYSSELNVNALELDDSALYLCASSSHSGKETQYFGPGTRLLVL.

The genes are TRBV25-1 and TRBJ2-2; D remains unclear. This CDR3 has 13 residues. Per germline, CDR1 MGHDK and CDR2 SYGVNS. Trimming pared 4 bases from V and 8 bases from J, leaving 11 bases between. The CDR3 nucleotides are TGTGCCAGCAGTGGGGCAGCGACGGGGGAGCTGTTTTTT. Its protein product is CASSGAATGELFF.